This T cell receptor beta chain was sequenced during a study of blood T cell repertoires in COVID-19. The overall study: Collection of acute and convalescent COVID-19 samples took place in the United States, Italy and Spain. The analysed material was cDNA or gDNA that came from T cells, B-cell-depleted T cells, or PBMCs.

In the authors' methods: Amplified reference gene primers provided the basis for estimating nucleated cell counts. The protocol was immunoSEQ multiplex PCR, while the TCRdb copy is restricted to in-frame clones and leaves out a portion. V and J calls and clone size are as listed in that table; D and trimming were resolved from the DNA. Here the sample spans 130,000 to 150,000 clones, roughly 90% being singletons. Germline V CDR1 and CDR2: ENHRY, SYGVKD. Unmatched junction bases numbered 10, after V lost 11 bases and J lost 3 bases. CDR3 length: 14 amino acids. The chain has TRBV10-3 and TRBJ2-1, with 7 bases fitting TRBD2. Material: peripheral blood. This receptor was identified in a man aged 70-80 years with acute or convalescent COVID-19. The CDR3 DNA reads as TGTGCCTCCAGCACCGGGACTAACTACAATGAGCAGTTCTTC. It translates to CASSTGTNYNEQFF.